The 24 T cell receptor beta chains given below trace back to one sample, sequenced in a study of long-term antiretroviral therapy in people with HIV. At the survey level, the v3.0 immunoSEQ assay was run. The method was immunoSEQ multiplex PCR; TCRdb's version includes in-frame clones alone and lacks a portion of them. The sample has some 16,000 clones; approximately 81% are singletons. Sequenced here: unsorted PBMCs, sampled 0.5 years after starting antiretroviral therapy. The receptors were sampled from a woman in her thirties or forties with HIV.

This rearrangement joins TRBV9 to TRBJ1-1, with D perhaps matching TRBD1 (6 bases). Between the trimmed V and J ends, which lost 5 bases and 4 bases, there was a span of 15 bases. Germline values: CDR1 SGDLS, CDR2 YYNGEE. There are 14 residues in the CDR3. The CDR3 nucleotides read TGTGCCAGCAGTACGGAGGGGGGGGGCACTGAAGCTTTCTTT. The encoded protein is CASSTEGGGTEAFF.

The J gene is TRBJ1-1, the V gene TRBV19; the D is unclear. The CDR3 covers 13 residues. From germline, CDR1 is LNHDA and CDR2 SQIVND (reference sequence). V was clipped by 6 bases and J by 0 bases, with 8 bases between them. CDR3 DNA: TGTGCCAGTAGCCCGATGGTGAACACTGAAGCTTTCTTT. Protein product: CASSPMVNTEAFF.

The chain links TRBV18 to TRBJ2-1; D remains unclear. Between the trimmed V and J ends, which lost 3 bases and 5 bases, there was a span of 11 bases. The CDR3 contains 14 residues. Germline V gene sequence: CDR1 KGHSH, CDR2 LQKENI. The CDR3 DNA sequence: TGTGCCAGCTCACCCCTCGATGGAAACAATGAGCAGTTCTTC. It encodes CASSPLDGNNEQFF. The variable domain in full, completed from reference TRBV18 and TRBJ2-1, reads NAGVMQNPRHLVRRRGQEARLRCSPMKGHSHVYWYRQLPEEGLKFMVYLQKENIIDESGMPKERFSAEFPKEGPSILRIQQVVRGDSAAYFCASSPLDGNNEQFFGPGTRLTVL.

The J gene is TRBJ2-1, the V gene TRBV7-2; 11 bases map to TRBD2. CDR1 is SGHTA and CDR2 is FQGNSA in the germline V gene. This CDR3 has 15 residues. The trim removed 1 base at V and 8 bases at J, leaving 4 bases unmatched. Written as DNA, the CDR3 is TGTGCCAGCAGCTTAGAGACTAGCGGGACAGATGAGCAGTTCTTC. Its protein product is CASSLETSGTDEQFF.

CDR3 coding DNA: TGTGCCAGCAGCTCGACTCCCAGAGACGGCACAGATACGCAGTATTTT. It translates to CASSSTPRDGTDTQYF. The chain carries TRBV11-2 and TRBJ2-3; D remains unclear. Germline CDR1 and CDR2: SGHAT and FQNNGV. The V end was cut by 4 bases, the J end by 1 base, with 15 bases between. This CDR3 has 16 amino acids.

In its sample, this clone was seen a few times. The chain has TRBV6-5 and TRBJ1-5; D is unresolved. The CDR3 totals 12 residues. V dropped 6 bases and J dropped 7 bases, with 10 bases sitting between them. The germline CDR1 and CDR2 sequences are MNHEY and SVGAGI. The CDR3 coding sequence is TGTGCCAGCAGCCCTCAGAACCAGCCCCAGCATTTT. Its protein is CASSPQNQPQHF.

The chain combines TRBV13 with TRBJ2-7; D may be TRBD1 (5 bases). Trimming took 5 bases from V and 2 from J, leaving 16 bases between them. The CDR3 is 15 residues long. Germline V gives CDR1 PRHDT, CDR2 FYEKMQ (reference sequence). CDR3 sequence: CASSRSGLGAYEQYF. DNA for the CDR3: TGTGCCAGCAGCCGATCAGGGTTAGGTGCCTACGAGCAGTACTTC.

CDR3: CASMGGRAGEETQYF. CDR3 in DNA: TGTGCCAGCATGGGGGGGAGGGCCGGGGAAGAGACCCAGTACTTC. This sequence joins TRBV2 and TRBJ2-5; the match to TRBD2 covers 7 bases. This CDR3 has 15 residues. From germline, CDR1 is SNHLY and CDR2 FYNNEI. J gave up 3 bases and V 7 bases, and 11 bases lay outside the gene matches. Looking up the rest from reference TRBV2 and TRBJ2-5 gives the full variable domain: EPEVTQTPSHQVTQMGQEVILRCVPISNHLYFYWYRQILGQKVEFLVSFYNNEISEKSEIFDDQFSVERPDGSNFTLKIRSTKLEDSAMYFCASMGGRAGEETQYFGPGTRLLVL.

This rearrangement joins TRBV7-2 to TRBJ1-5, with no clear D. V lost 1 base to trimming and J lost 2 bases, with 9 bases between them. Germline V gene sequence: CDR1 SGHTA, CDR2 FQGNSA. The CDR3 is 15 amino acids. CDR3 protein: CASSLVVFGNQPQHF. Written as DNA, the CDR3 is TGTGCCAGCAGCTTAGTCGTCTTCGGCAATCAGCCCCAGCATTTT. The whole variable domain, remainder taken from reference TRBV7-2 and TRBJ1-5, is GAGVSQSPSNKVTEKGKDVELRCDPISGHTALYWYRQSLGQGLEFLIYFQGNSAPDKSGLPSDRFSAERTGGSVSTLTIQRTQQEDSAVYLCASSLVVFGNQPQHFGDGTRLSIL.

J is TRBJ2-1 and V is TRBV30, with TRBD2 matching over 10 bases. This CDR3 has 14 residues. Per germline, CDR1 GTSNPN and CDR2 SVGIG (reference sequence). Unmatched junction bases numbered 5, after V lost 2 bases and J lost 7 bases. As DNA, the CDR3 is TGTGCCTGGAGTCTAGCGGGAGTCGTAAATGAGCAGTTCTTC. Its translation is CAWSLAGVVNEQFF. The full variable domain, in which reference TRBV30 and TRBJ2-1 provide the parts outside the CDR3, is SQTIHQWPATLVQPVGSPLSLECTVEGTSNPNLYWYRQAAGRGLQLLFYSVGIGQISSEVPQNLSASRPQDRQFILSSKKLLLSDSGFYLCAWSLAGVVNEQFFGPGTRLTVL.

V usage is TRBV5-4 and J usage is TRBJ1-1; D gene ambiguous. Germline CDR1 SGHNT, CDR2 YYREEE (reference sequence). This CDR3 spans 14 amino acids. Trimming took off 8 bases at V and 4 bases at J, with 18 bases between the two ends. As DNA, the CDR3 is TGTGCCAGTAGTGCCAGCGACTTTGGCACTGAAGCTTTCTTT. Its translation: CASSASDFGTEAFF.

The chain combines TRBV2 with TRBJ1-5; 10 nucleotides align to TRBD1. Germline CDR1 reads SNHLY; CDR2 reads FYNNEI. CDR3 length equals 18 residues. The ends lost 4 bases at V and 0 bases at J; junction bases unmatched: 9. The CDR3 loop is CASSVRRQGAISNQPQHF. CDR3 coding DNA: TGTGCCAGCAGTGTAAGGAGACAGGGGGCTATTAGCAATCAGCCCCAGCATTTT.

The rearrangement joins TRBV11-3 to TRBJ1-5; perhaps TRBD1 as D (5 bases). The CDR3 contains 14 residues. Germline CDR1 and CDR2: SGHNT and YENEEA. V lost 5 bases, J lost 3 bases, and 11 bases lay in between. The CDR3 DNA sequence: TGTGCCAGCAGCCCCCGGGACCTCAATCAGCCCCAGCATTTT. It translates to CASSPRDLNQPQHF.

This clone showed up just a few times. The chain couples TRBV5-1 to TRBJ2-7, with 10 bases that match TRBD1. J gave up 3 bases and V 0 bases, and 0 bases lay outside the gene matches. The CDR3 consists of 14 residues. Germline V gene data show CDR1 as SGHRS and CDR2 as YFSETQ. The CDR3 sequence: CASSLGDRGYEQYF. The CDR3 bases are TGCGCCAGCAGCTTGGGGGACAGGGGCTACGAGCAGTACTTC.

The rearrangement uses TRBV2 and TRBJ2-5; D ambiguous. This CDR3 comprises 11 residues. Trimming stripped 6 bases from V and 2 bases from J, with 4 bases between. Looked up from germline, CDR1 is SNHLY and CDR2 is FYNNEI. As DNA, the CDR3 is TGTGCCAGCAGACAGCAAGAGACCCAGTACTTC. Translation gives CASRQQETQYF.

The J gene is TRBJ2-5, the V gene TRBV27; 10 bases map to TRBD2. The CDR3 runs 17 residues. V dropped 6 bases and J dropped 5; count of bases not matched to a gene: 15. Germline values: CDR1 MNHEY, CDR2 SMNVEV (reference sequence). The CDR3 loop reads CASSLNRASGSGETQYF. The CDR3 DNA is TGTGCCAGCAGCCTGAATCGCGCTAGCGGGAGTGGGGAGACCCAGTACTTC.

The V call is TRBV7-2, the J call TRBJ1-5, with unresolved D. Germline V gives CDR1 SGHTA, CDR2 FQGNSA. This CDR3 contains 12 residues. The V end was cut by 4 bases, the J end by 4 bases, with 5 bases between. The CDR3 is CASSSLNQPQHF. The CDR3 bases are TGTGCCAGCAGCTCTTTGAATCAGCCCCAGCATTTT.

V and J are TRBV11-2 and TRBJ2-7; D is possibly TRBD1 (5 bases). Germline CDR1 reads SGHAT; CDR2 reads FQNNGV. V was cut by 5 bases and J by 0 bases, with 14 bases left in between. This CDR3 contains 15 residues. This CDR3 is CASSQGPDISYEQYF. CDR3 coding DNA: TGTGCCAGCAGCCAAGGGCCGGACATCTCCTACGAGCAGTACTTC.

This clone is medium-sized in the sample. This chain's CDR3 is CASSFLGVGTEAFF. The CDR3, as DNA: TGTGCCAGCAGCTTTTTAGGGGTGGGCACTGAAGCTTTCTTT. The gene calls are TRBV7-2 and TRBJ1-1; TRBD1 is a possible D gene (5 bases). The V gene lost 3 bases and the J gene lost 4 bases, with 12 bases spanning the gap. This CDR3 is built from 14 residues. In germline, CDR1 is SGHTA, CDR2 FQGNSA.

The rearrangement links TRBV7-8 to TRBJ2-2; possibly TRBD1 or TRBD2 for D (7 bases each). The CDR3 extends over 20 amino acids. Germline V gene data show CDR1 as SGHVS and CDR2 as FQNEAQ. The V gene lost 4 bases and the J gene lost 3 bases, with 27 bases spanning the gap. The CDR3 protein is CASSYRRGLAARIHTGELFF. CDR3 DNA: TGTGCCAGCAGCTATAGGAGGGGGCTAGCGGCACGCATACACACCGGGGAGCTGTTTTTT.

CDR3 bases: TGTGCCAGCAGCGTGACAGCCGAATTCACCGGGGAGCTGTTTTTT. Translation gives CASSVTAEFTGELFF. V gene TRBV9 combines with J gene TRBJ2-2; D possibly corresponds to TRBD1 (5 bases). The germline gives CDR1 SGDLS, CDR2 YYNGEE. This CDR3 region has 15 residues. Trimming pared 2 bases from V and 4 bases from J, leaving 12 bases between.

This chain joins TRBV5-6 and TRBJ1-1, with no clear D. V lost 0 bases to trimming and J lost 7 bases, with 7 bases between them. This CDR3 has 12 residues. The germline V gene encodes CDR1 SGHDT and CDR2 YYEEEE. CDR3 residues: CASSLASFEAFF. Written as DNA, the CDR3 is TGTGCCAGCAGCTTGGCTTCCTTTGAAGCTTTCTTT.

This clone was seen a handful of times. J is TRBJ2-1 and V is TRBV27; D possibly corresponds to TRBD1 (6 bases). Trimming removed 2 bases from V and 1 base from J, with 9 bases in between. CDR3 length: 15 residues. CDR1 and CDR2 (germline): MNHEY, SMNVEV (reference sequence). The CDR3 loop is CASSLRQGSYNEQFF. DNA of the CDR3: TGTGCCAGCAGTTTAAGGCAGGGGTCCTACAATGAGCAGTTCTTC.

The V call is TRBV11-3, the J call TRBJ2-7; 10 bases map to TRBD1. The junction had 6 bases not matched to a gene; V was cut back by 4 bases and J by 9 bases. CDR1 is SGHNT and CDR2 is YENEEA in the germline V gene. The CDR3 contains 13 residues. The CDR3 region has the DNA TGTGCCAGCAGCTCAGGACAGGGGGAAGCGCAGTACTTC. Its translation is CASSSGQGEAQYF.